This T cell receptor (beta chain) derives from a study of T cells in Graves' hyperthyroidism and ophthalmopathy. Study-level results: The blood repertoire included most of the expanded thyroid clonotypes above 0.001.

PBMCs stemmed from less than 13 ml fresh peripheral blood. Amplification of TCR beta CDR3 regions was performed using RNA transcripts as template. Primed by the HTBI set, a first-round RT-PCR was run on the TCR CDR3. TCRdb redid the calling of the multiplex PCR reads with MiXCR, one entry per CDR3 protein. The sample has 350,000 or so distinct CDR3 sequences; 15% to 20% are singletons. CDR3 length: 16 residues. Germline V lookup: CDR1 SGHAT, CDR2 FQDESV (reference sequence). V shed 2 bases and J 6 bases; nucleotides not matched to a gene: 9. This clonotype was found many times. Its specificity is unknown.

The V gene is TRBV11-1, the J gene TRBJ2-2, with 7 positions matching TRBD1. Specimen: blood. The source is a middle-aged woman with Graves' ophthalmopathy. The CDR3 loop reads CASSLLRGRKAGELFF. CDR3 in DNA: TGTGCCAGCAGCTTACTAAGGGGGCGGAAGGCCGGGGAGCTGTTTTTT. The full variable domain, its missing parts supplied by reference TRBV11-1 and TRBJ2-2, is EAEVAQSPRYKITEKSQAVAFWCDPISGHATLYWYRQILGQGPELLVQFQDESVVDDSQLPKDRFSAERLKGVDSTLKIQPAELGDSAMYLCASSLLRGRKAGELFFGEGSRLTVL.